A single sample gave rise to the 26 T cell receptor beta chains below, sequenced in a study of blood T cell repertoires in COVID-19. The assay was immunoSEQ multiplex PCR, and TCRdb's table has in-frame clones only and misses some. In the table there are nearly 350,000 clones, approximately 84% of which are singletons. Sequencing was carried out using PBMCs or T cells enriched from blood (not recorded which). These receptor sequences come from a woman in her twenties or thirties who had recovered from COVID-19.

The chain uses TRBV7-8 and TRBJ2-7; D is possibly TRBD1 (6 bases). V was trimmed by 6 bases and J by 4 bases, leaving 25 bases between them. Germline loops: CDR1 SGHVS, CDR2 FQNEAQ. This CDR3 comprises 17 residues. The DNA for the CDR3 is TGTGCCAGCAGTCACAGGGTTGTAGGGGCCTTTGGGTACGAGCAGTACTTC. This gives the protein CASSHRVVGAFGYEQYF.

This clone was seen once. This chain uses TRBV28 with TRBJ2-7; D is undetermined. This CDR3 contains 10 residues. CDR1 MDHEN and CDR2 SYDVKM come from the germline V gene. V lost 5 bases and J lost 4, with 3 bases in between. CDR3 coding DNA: TGTGCCAGCAGTCATTACGAGCAGTACTTC. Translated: CASSHYEQYF.

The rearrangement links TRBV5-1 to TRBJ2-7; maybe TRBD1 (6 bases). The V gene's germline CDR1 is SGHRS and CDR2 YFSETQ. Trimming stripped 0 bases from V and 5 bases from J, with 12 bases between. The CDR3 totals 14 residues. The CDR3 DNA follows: TGCGCCAGCAGCTTGGTACAGGGCGGCGACGAGCAGTACTTC. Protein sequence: CASSLVQGGDEQYF.

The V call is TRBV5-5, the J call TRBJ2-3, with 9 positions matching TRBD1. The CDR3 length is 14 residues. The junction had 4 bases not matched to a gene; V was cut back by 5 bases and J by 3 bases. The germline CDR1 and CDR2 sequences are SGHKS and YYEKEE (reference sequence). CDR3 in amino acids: CASSSGTGTDTQYF. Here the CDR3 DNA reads TGTGCCAGCAGTTCAGGGACAGGGACAGATACGCAGTATTTT.

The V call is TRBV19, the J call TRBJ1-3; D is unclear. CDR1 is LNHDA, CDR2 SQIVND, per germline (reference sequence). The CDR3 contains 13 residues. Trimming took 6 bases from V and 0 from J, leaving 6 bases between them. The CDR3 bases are TGTGCCAGTAGAGCAAGCTCTGGAAACACCATATATTTT. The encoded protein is CASRASSGNTIYF.

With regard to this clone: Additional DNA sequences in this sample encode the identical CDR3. The CDR3 protein is CASSIPGQGARQPQHF. In nucleotides, the CDR3 is TGTGCCAGTAGTATCCCCGGACAGGGGGCCCGGCAGCCCCAGCATTTT. This chain links TRBV19 with TRBJ1-5; 11 bases line up with TRBD1. Germline trimming cut 3 bases from V and 7 bases from J; bases unmatched to any gene: 8. The CDR3 consists of 16 residues. Germline V lookup: CDR1 LNHDA, CDR2 SQIVND (reference sequence).

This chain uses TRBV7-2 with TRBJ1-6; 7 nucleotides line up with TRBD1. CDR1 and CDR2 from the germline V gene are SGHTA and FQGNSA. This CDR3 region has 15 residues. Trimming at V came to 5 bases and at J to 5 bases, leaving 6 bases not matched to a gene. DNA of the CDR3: TGTGCCAGCAGCAGGACCGGGACAGATAATTCACCCCTCCACTTT. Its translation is CASSRTGTDNSPLHF.

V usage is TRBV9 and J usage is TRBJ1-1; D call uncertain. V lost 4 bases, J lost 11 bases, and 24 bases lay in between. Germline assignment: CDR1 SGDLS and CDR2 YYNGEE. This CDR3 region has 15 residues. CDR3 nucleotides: TGTGCCAGCAGCCCCTCGGTGGATCCTAGGCTGGTGGCTTTCTTT. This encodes CASSPSVDPRLVAFF.

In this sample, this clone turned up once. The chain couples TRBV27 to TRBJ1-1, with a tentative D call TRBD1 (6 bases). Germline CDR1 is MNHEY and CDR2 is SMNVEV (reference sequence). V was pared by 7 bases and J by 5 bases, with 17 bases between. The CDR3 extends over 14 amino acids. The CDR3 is CASTRAGAWTEAFF. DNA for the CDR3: TGTGCCAGCACGCGGGCAGGGGCCTGGACTGAAGCTTTCTTT.

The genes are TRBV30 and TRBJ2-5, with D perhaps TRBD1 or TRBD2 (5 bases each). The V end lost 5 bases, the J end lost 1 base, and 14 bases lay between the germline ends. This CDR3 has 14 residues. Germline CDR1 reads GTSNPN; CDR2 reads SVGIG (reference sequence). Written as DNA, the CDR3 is TGTGCCTGGGGGGGTGAGGGCTTCCAAGAGACCCAGTACTTC. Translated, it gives CAWGGEGFQETQYF.

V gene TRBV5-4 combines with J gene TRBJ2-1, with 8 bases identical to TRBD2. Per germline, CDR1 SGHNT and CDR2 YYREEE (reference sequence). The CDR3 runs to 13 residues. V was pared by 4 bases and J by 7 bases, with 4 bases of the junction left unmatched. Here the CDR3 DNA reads TGTGCCAGCAGCCCCGGACTAGCAAATGAGCAGTTCTTC. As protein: CASSPGLANEQFF.

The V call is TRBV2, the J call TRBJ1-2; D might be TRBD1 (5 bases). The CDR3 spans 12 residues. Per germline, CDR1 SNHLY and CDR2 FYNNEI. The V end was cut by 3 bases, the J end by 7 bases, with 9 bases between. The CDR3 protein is CASSEGGGGYTF. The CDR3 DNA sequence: TGTGCCAGCAGTGAGGGCGGGGGTGGCTACACCTTC.

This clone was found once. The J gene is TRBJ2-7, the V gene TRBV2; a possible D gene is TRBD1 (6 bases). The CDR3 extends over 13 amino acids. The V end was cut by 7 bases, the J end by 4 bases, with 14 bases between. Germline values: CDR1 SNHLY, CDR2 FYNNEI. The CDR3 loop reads CASIPGAGYEQYF. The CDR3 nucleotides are TGTGCCAGCATTCCAGGGGCCGGGTACGAGCAGTACTTC.

CDR3 loop: CASSRGGAIRPIATNEKLFF. In DNA, the CDR3 is TGTGCCAGCAGCCGAGGTGGGGCGATTAGACCCATTGCAACTAATGAAAAACTGTTTTTT. The chain joins TRBV9 to TRBJ1-4, with D perhaps TRBD1 (5 bases). Looked up from germline, CDR1 is SGDLS and CDR2 is YYNGEE. CDR3 length: 20 amino acids. Between the trimmed V and J ends, which lost 4 bases and 0 bases, there was a span of 25 bases.

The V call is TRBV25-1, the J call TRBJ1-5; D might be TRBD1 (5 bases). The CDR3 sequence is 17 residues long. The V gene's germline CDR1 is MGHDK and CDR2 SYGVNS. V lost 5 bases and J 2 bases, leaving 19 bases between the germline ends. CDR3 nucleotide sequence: TGTGCCAGCAGTCAGGGAAGCGGGACCGTGGGCAATCAGCCCCAGCATTTT. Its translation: CASSQGSGTVGNQPQHF.

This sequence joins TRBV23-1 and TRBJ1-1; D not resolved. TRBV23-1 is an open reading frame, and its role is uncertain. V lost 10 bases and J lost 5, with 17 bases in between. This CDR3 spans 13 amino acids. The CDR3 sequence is CATPSAFGTEAFF. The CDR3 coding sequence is TGCGCCACTCCGTCGGCATTCGGGACTGAAGCTTTCTTT.

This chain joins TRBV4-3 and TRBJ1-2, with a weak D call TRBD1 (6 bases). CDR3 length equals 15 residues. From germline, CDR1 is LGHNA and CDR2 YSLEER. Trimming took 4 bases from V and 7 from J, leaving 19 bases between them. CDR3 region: CASSRETGLVSGYTF. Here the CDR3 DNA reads TGCGCCAGCAGCCGAGAAACAGGGTTAGTTTCTGGCTACACCTTC.

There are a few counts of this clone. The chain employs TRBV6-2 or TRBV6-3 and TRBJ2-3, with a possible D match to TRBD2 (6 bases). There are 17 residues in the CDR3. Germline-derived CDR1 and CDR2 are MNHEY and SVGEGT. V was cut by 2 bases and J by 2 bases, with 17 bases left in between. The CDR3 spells CASSYNPRAGTTDTQYF. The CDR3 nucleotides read TGTGCCAGCAGTTACAATCCCCGGGCGGGGACCACAGATACGCAGTATTTT.

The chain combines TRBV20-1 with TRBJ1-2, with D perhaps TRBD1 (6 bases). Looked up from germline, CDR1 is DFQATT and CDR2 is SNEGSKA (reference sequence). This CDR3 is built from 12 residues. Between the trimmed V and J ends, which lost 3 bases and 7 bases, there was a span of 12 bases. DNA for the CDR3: TGCAGTGCTAGTACAGGGTCGGGTGGCTACACCTTC. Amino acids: CSASTGSGGYTF.

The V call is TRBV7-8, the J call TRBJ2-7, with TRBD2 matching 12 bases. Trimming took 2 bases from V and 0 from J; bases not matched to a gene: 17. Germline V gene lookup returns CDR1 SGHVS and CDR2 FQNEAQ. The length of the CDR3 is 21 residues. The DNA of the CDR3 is TGTGCCAGCAGCTTATCGCGTCTAGCGGGGGGGGATCTAAGGAGCTCCTACGAGCAGTACTTC. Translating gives CASSLSRLAGGDLRSSYEQYF.

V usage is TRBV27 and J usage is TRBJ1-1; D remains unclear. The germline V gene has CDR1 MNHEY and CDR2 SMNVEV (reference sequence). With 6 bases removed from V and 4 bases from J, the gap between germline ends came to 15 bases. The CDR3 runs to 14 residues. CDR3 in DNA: TGTGCCAGCAGAAGGACTGTCGGCGGCACTGAAGCTTTCTTT. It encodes CASRRTVGGTEAFF.

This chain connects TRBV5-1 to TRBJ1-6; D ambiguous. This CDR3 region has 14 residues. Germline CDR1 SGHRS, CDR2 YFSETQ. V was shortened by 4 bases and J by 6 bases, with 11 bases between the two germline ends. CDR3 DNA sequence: TGCGCCAGCAGCCCTATTCGGAGTAATTCACCCCTCCACTTT. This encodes CASSPIRSNSPLHF.

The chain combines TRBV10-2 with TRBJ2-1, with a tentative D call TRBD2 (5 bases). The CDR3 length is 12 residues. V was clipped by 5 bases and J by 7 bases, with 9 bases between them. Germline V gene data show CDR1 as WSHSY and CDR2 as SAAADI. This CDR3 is CASSRTQNEQFF. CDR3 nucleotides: TGCGCCAGCAGTCGGACTCAGAATGAGCAGTTCTTC.

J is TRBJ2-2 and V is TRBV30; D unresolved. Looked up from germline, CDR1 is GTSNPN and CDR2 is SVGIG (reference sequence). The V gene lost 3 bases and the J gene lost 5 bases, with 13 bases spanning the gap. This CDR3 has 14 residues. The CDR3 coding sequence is TGTGCCTGGAGGTTGGTCGGTGGTACCGGGGAGCTGTTTTTT. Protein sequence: CAWRLVGGTGELFF.

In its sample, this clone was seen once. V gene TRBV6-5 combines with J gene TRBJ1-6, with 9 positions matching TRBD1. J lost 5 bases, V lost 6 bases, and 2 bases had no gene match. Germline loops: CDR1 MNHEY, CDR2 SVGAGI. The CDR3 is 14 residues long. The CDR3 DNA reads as TGTGCCAGCAGCGGACAGGGGAATAATTCACCCCTCCACTTT. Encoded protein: CASSGQGNNSPLHF.

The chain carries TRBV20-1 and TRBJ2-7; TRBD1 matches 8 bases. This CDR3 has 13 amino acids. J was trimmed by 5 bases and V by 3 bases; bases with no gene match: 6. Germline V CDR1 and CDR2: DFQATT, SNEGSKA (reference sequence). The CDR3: CSASAGGENEQYF. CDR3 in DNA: TGCAGTGCTAGTGCAGGGGGCGAAAACGAGCAGTACTTC.